The rows below give T cell receptor beta chains drawn from one sample of a study of low-dose radiotherapy and immunotherapy resistance in tumors. TCRdb ran MiXCR on the reads and lists one entry per CDR3 protein. The data hold approximately 80,000 distinct CDR3 sequences, with roughly 17% observed a single time. Sequenced material: PBMCs, taken after low-dose radiotherapy plus immunotherapy. The receptors were gathered from a male donor with prostate cancer. CDR3s include the opening cysteine and the closing phenylalanine or tryptophan. The D gene is left open where the match is weak. Clone size is not always given. Where it is, it says once, few, many or a class for expanded clones.

V: TRBV6-2/TRBV6-3
D: TRBD1
J: TRBJ1-1
size: many
DNA: TGTGCCAGCAGAAACGACAGGGCGAACACTGAAGCTTTCTTT
CDR3: CASRNDRANTEAFF

V: TRBV14
D: NA
J: TRBJ2-3
size: many
DNA: TGTGCCAGCAGCAGAAACCCGGGCCTTACGCAGTATTTT
CDR3: CASSRNPGLTQYF

V: TRBV3-1
D: NA
J: TRBJ1-5
size: NA
DNA: TGTGCCAGCAGCCAAGCGGTGGGTAGCAATCAGCCCCAGCATTTT
CDR3: CASSQAVGSNQPQHF

V: TRBV11-3
D: NA
J: TRBJ2-2
size: once
DNA: TGTGCCAGCAGCTCAGGGGGGCTTGCACGTGGGGAGCTGTTTTTT
CDR3: CASSSGGLARGELFF

V: TRBV4-1
D: NA
J: TRBJ1-2
size: many
DNA: TGCGCCAGCAGCCAAGAGGAGACAGGACCGACCGGGTATGGCTACACCTTC
CDR3: CASSQEETGPTGYGYTF

V: TRBV27
D: NA
J: TRBJ2-4
size: few
DNA: TGTGCCAGCAGTACCTCACAGGGGGGGGTAAACATTCAGTACTTC
CDR3: CASSTSQGGVNIQYF

V: TRBV2
D: TRBD2
J: TRBJ2-3
size: many
DNA: TGTGCCAGCAGTGGGTTCAATAGCGGGAGAGTAACAGATACGCAGTATTTT
CDR3: CASSGFNSGRVTDTQYF

V: TRBV28
D: NA
J: TRBJ1-1
size: many
DNA: TGTGCCAGCAGCCAAACTGGGAGGGTCACTGAAGCTTTCTTT
CDR3: CASSQTGRVTEAFF

V: TRBV6-2/TRBV6-3
D: TRBD1
J: TRBJ2-7
size: few
DNA: TGTGCCAGCAGTCAGGGACAGGAGTCGTACTTC
CDR3: CASSQGQESYF

V: TRBV5-1
D: TRBD2
J: TRBJ2-1
size: NA
DNA: TGCGCCAGCAGCTTGGCCCCACTAGCGGGAGAACTCGCCTACAATGAGCAGTTCTTC
CDR3: CASSLAPLAGELAYNEQFF